This TCR beta chain originates from a study of blood T cells in healthy people across ages. Every donor gave ten milliliters of peripheral blood. Primed by a sample-barcoded 5' primer and a J-beta primer mix, a second PCR proceeded for roughly 6 to 12 cycles. TCRdb re-called the 5' RACE reads with MiXCR, one entry per CDR3 protein. The sample has 760,000 or so distinct CDR3 sequences; 25% are singletons. The CDR3 contains 13 residues. Germline V gene data show CDR1 as DFQATT and CDR2 as SNEGSKA (reference sequence). The V gene lost 3 bases and the J gene lost 7 bases, with 13 bases spanning the gap. These records were also assigned to another study, of T cells of mothers and their children. That work adds: Thymic selection molds TCR recombination products alike in related and unrelated pairs.

The rearrangement links TRBV20-1 to TRBJ1-5, with a possible D match to TRBD1 (5 bases). Sequencing was carried out using blood. The sequence came from a boy younger than 18 in good health. The CDR3 coding sequence is TGCAGTGCTAGTCGTCCCGGGGCACAGCCCCAGCATTTT. It translates to CSASRPGAQPQHF.